This T cell receptor (beta chain) was documented in a study of regulatory dendritic cells for organ transplantation. The CDR3 sequence is 15 residues long. V gave up 4 bases and J gave up 4 bases; unmatched junction bases: 5. Looked up from germline, CDR1 is MNHNY and CDR2 is SVGAGI (reference sequence). Study findings and constraints: Memory CD8+ clonal expansion seemed more limited with regulatory than mature dendritic cells.

Repertoires were generated with immunoSEQ multiplex PCR, while TCRdb's copy carries only in-frame clones and drops some. Altogether roughly 27,000 clones are present, roughly 79% being singletons, with the ten largest covering less than 2.5%. This clone was seen once. The antigen is unknown. The J gene is TRBJ2-2, the V gene TRBV6-6, with TRBD1 matching 8 bases. Sequencing used memory CD4+ T cells from blood. As for subset: CD45RO+ memory T cells. This TCR came from a human donor in good health. CDR3 in amino acids: CASSLDRVATGELFF. For the CDR3, the DNA is TGTGCCAGCAGTTTGGACAGGGTGGCCACCGGGGAGCTGTTTTTT.